This passage covers 17 T cell receptor beta chains from one sample sequenced in a study of T cells after yellow fever vaccination. TCRdb reprocessed the 5' RACE reads via MiXCR and lists one record per CDR3 protein. The data show under 550,000 distinct CDR3 sequences, with around a fifth seen just once and roughly a sixth held by the top ten. The specimen was PBMCs, collected roughly 20 days after the first yellow fever vaccination. The receptors derive from a young man who received the YFV17D yellow fever vaccine.

This clonotype has a handful of counts. The V gene is TRBV19, the J gene TRBJ1-2; D gene unclear. The CDR3 runs 12 residues. Germline CDR1 and CDR2: LNHDA and SQIVND (reference sequence). V dropped 3 bases and J dropped 6 bases, with 8 bases sitting between them. In DNA, the CDR3 is TGTGCCAGTAGTATTGCCGGGAATGGCTACACCTTC. Translating it yields CASSIAGNGYTF.

The V and J genes are TRBV5-1 and TRBJ2-1, with no clear D. Trimming removed 4 bases from V and 0 bases from J, with 14 bases in between. Per germline, CDR1 SGHRS and CDR2 YFSETQ. The CDR3 contains 16 residues. The CDR3 reads CASSTLSDSSYNEQFF. DNA of the CDR3: TGCGCCAGCAGCACCCTCAGCGATAGCTCCTACAATGAGCAGTTCTTC.

The genes are TRBV12-3 or TRBV12-4 and TRBJ2-7; D may be TRBD1 (6 bases). The CDR3 extends over 13 amino acids. Trimming left V 0 bases short and J 8 bases short, with 11 bases between. In DNA, the CDR3 is TGTGCCAGCAGTTTAGCGTCCAGGGGACAGCAGTACGTC. Its protein is CASSLASRGQQYV.

This clonotype was observed a few times. The J gene is TRBJ2-1, the V gene TRBV4-3, with unresolved D. The germline V gene has CDR1 LGHNA and CDR2 YSLEER. V was shortened by 0 bases and J by 0 bases, with 15 bases between the two germline ends. The CDR3 length is 18 residues. DNA for the CDR3: TGCGCCAGCAGCCAAGACCTGACGGCTCCAAGCTCCTACAATGAGCAGTTCTTC. Its translation: CASSQDLTAPSSYNEQFF.

The V and J genes are TRBV12-3 or TRBV12-4 and TRBJ2-2, with TRBD2 matching 10 bases. The CDR3 runs 14 residues. J was trimmed by 4 bases and V by 6 bases; bases with no gene match: 2. The CDR3 protein is CASRSSGGTGELFF. In nucleotides, the CDR3 is TGTGCCAGCAGATCTAGCGGGGGCACCGGGGAGCTGTTTTTT.

This chain uses TRBV29-1 with TRBJ1-2; TRBD1 agrees at 9 bases. With 5 bases clipped from V and 8 bases from J, the junction kept 6 bases outside the gene matches. This CDR3 spans 12 amino acids. Germline CDR1 is SQVTM and CDR2 is ANQGSEA. The DNA for the CDR3 is TGCAGCGTTCCAGGACAGGGGCGAGGCTACACCTTC. Protein product: CSVPGQGRGYTF.

The chain combines TRBV4-1 with TRBJ1-5, with no clear D. This CDR3 contains 16 residues. The germline V gene has CDR1 MGHRA and CDR2 YSYEKL. Between the trimmed V and J ends, which lost 0 bases and 2 bases, there was a span of 11 bases. CDR3 nucleotide sequence: TGCGCCAGCAGCCAAGAGGGGTCTAGGGGCAATCAGCCCCAGCATTTT. As protein: CASSQEGSRGNQPQHF.

The chain combines TRBV6-5 with TRBJ2-2; 8 bases align to TRBD2. Germline CDR1 MNHEY, CDR2 SVGAGI. J was trimmed by 0 bases and V by 5 bases; bases with no gene match: 11. The CDR3 loop spans 18 amino acids. The CDR3: CASSLELDSGANTGELFF. The CDR3 coding sequence is TGTGCCAGCAGTCTCGAGCTAGATAGCGGGGCGAACACCGGGGAGCTGTTTTTT.

The V and J genes are TRBV20-1 and TRBJ1-1; maybe TRBD1 (5 bases). This CDR3 contains 12 residues. In germline, CDR1 is DFQATT, CDR2 SNEGSKA (reference sequence). The V end was cut by 6 bases, the J end by 3 bases, with 11 bases between. The CDR3 spells CSADGGYTEAFF. CDR3 DNA sequence: TGCAGTGCGGACGGGGGATACACTGAAGCTTTCTTT.

The CDR3 is CASSYRDGFSPLHF. CDR3 nucleotide sequence: TGTGCCAGCAGTTACAGGGATGGGTTTTCACCCCTCCACTTT. V usage is TRBV6-5 and J usage is TRBJ1-6; D is unresolved. Trimming cost V 2 bases and J 9 bases, with 11 bases left between them. CDR3 length: 14 residues. The germline CDR1 and CDR2 sequences are MNHEY and SVGAGI.

This chain links TRBV11-3 with TRBJ2-7; D may be TRBD2 (5 bases). The ends were cut back, 3 bases at V and 3 bases at J, with 9 bases in the middle. The CDR3 totals 13 residues. CDR1 and CDR2 (germline): SGHNT, YENEEA. CDR3 protein: CASSLYEGYEQYF. In DNA, the CDR3 is TGTGCCAGCAGCTTGTACGAGGGCTACGAGCAGTACTTC.

J is TRBJ2-2 and V is TRBV5-4; no firm D call. This CDR3 contains 15 residues. CDR1 SGHNT and CDR2 YYREEE come from the germline V gene (reference sequence). With 1 base removed from V and 3 bases from J, the gap between germline ends came to 10 bases. The CDR3 sequence: CASSLMLGHTGELFF. The CDR3 DNA is TGTGCCAGCAGCTTGATGCTAGGTCACACCGGGGAGCTGTTTTTT. Variable domain in full (rest from reference TRBV5-4 and TRBJ2-2): ETGVTQSPTHLIKTRGQQVTLRCSSQSGHNTVSWYQQALGQGPQFIFQYYREEENGRGNFPPRFSGLQFPNYSSELNVNALELDDSALYLCASSLMLGHTGELFFGEGSRLTVL.

This clonotype was seen a few times. The rearrangement links TRBV5-1 to TRBJ2-1, with 7 bases fitting TRBD2. Looked up from germline, CDR1 is SGHRS and CDR2 is YFSETQ. The V segment lost 5 bases and the J segment 7 bases; nucleotides outside the gene matches: 9. The CDR3 length is 14 residues. The CDR3 DNA follows: TGCGCCAGCAGTTCCTCGGGCGGGGGTAATGAGCAGTTCTTC. Translated, it gives CASSSSGGGNEQFF.

This clonotype has only a few counts. The chain combines TRBV7-9 with TRBJ2-1; a weak D match, TRBD1 (6 bases). V was clipped by 3 bases and J by 6 bases, with 18 bases between them. CDR1 and CDR2 from the germline V gene are SEHNR and FQNEAQ (reference sequence). The CDR3 runs to 16 residues. The CDR3 sequence: CASSFFDRPGPNEQFF. The CDR3, as DNA: TGTGCCAGCAGCTTCTTTGACAGGCCGGGCCCCAATGAGCAGTTCTTC.

This sequence joins TRBV12-3 or TRBV12-4 and TRBJ1-6, with D maybe TRBD1 (5 bases). The V gene lost 8 bases and the J gene lost 7 bases, with 18 bases spanning the gap. The CDR3 has 15 amino acids. CDR3 nucleotides: TGTGCCAGCGGATACTCGGGACTGGGAAATTCACCCCTCCACTTT. Amino acid sequence: CASGYSGLGNSPLHF.

CDR3 sequence: CASSLRQNEQYF. As DNA, the CDR3 is TGTGCCAGCAGCTTAAGACAAAACGAGCAGTACTTC. This chain connects TRBV7-6 to TRBJ2-7; D is uncertain. V gave up 2 bases and J gave up 5 bases, with 7 bases separating them. The CDR3 consists of 12 residues. Germline loops: CDR1 SGHVS, CDR2 FNYEAQ.

CDR3 nucleotide sequence: TGTGCCAGCATCGGGGCCTATGGCTACACCTTC. Its protein product is CASIGAYGYTF. V is TRBV6-5 and J is TRBJ1-2; perhaps TRBD1 as D (5 bases). Trimming removed 7 bases at V and 4 bases at J, with 7 bases between. This CDR3 is built from 11 residues. Germline assignment: CDR1 MNHEY and CDR2 SVGAGI.